Sequencing of this T cell receptor beta chain was carried out in a study of T-cell memory formation after mild COVID-19. The study, taken as a whole, reports: The SARS-CoV-2 specificity of second-wave clones reaching peak at day 37 remained unverified.

A remark on this clonotype: Its matching antigen is unknown.

Germline V CDR1 and CDR2: MNHNY, SVGAGI (reference sequence). V was pared by 2 bases and J by 7 bases, with 12 bases between. This CDR3 has 15 residues. A single record per CDR3 protein comes from TCRdb applying MiXCR to the 5' RACE reads. Here the sample spans about 210,000 distinct CDR3 sequences, around 30% being singletons. This receptor was obtained from an adult woman who had mild COVID-19 (a few samples of this study predate the infection). Cell type and time point are not known. The chain carries TRBV6-6 and TRBJ1-6; D might be TRBD1 (5 bases). Sequencing was carried out using PBMCs or a T cell subset sorted from them (not recorded which). Here the CDR3 reads CASSYGGTENSPLHF. The CDR3 DNA is TGTGCCAGCAGTTACGGGGGTACTGAGAATTCACCCCTCCACTTT.